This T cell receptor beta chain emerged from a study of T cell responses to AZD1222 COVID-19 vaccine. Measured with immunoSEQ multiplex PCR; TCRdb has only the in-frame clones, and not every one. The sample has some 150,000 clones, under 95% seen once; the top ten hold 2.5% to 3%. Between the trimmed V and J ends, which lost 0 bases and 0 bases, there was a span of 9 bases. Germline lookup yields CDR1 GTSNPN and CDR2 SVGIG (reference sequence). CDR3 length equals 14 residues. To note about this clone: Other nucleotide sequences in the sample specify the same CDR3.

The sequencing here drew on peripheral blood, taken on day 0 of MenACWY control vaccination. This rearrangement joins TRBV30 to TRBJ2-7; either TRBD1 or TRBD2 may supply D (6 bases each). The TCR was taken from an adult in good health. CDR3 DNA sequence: TGTGCCTGGAGTGTGGGGGGCTCCTCCTACGAGCAGTACTTC. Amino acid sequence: CAWSVGGSSYEQYF.